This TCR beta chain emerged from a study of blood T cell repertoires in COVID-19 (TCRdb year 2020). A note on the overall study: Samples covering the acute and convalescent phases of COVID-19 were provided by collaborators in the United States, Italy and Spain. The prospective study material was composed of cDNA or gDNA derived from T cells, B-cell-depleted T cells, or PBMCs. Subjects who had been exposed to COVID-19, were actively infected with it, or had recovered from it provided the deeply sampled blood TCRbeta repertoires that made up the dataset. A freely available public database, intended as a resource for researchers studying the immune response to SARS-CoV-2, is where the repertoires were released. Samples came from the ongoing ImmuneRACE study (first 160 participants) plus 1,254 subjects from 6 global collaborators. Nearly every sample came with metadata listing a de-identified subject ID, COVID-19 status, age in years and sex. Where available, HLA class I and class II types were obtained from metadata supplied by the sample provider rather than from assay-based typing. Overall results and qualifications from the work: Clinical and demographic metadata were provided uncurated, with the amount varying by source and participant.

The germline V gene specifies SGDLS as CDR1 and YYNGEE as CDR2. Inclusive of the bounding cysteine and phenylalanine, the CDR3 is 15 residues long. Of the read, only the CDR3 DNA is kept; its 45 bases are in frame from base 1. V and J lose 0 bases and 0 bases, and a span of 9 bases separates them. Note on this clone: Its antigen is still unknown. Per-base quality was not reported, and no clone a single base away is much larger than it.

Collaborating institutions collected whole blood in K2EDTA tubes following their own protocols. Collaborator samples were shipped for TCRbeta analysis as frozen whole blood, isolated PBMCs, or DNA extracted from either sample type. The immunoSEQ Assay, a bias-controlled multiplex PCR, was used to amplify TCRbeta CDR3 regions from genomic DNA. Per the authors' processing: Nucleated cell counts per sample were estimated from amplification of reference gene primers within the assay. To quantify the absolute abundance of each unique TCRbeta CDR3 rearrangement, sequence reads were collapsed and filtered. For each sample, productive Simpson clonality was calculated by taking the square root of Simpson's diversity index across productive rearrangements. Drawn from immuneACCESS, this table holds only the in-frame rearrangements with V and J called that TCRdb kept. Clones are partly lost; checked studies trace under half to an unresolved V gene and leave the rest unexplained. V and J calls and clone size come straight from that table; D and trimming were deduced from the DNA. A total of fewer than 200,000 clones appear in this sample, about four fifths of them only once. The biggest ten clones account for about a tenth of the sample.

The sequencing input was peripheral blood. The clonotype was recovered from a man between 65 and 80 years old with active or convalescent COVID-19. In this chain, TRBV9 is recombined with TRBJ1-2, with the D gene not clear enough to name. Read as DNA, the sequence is TGTGCCAGCAGCGTAGGAGGGTTTTCTAACTATGGCTACACCTTC. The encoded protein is CASSVGGFSNYGYTF.